Detailed here is one TCR beta chain. The V end lost 6 bases, the J end lost 12 bases, and 19 bases lay between the germline ends. CDR1 SGHTA and CDR2 FQGNSA come from the germline V gene. The CDR3 extends over 13 amino acids. The record originates from a study of technical replicates of blood from several donors. Assay: immunoSEQ multiplex PCR; the TCRdb copy retains only in-frame clones and omits some. The repertoire holds about 81,000 clones, with 90% to 97% as singletons. The sequence was obtained from a human donor in good health. Sequencing was performed on T cells isolated from PBMCs. The chain has TRBV7-2 and TRBJ2-3, with D perhaps TRBD1 (6 bases). The CDR3 region is CASRIVMAGVQYF. CDR3 coding DNA: TGTGCCAGCAGAATAGTAATGGCAGGGGTTCAGTATTTT.